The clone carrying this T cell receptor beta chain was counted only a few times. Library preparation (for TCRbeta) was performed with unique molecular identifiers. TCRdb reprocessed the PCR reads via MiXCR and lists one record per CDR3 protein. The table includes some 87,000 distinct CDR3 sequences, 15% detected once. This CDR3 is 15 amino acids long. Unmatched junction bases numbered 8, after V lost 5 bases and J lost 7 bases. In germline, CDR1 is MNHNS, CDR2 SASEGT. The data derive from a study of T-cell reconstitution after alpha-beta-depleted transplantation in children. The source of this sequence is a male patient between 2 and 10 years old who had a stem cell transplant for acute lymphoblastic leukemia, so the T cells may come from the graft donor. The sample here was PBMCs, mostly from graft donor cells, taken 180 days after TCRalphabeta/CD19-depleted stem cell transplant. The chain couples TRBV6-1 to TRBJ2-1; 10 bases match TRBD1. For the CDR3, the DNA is TGTGCCAGCAGTCAATGGACAGGGGGGGGTAATGAGCAGTTCTTC. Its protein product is CASSQWTGGGNEQFF.